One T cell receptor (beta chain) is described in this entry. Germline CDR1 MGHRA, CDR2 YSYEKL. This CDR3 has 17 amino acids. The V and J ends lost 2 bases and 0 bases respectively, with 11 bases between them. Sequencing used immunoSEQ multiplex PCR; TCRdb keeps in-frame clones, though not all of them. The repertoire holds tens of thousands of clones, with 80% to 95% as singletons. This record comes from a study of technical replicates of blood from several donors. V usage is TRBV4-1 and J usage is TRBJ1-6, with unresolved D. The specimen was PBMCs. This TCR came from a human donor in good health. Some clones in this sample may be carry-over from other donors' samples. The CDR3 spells CASSQNRESSYNSPLHF. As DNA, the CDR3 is TGCGCCAGCAGCCAAAACCGAGAGAGCTCCTATAATTCACCCCTCCACTTT.